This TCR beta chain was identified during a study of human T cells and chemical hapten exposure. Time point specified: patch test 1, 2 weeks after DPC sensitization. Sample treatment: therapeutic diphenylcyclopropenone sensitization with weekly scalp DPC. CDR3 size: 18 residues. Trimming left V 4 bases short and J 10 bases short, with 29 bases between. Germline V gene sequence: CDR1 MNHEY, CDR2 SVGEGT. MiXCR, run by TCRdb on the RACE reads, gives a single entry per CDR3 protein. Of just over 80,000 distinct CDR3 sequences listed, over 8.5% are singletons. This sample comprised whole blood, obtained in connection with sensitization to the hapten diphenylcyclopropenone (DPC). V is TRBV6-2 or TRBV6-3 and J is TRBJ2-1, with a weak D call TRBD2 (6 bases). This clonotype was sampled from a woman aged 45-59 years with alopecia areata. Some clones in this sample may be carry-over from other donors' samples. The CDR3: CASSSALSLSGRAWEQFF. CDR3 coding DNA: TGTGCCAGCAGTTCCGCCCTATCCCTAAGCGGGCGTGCATGGGAGCAGTTCTTC.